The sequence of this TCR beta chain was determined in a study of T cell repertoires in breast cancer. Notes on the study in general: TRBV7 predominated among shared TCRs, possibly a bias from eight TRBV7 primers.

This CDR3 has 13 residues. Germline CDR1 reads SGHTA; CDR2 reads FQGTGA. During the second nested PCR, blocking oligonucleotides suppressed genes that were not paired. From the emulsion pairing reads, TCRdb called clonotypes with MiXCR, one entry per CDR3 protein. This sample yields about 190 distinct CDR3 sequences, of which around two fifths are seen a single time; about nine tenths belongs to the top ten. A remark on this clonotype: Antigen specificity is unknown. One end of the junction fails to match germline, which may point to a read error.

Primers covering all TCR V genes were used in emulsion RT-PCR on CD8+ T cells. The J gene is TRBJ1-2, the V gene TRBV7-3; no definite D call. The sequencing sample was made of CD8+ T cells. This receptor was taken from a pool of human donors with breast cancer or a healthy control (not recorded which). CDR3 region: CASSLNCVYGYSF. CDR3 DNA: TGTGCCAGCAGCTTAAACTGTGTCTATGGCTACTCCTTC. Complete variable domain (other parts from reference TRBV7-3 and TRBJ1-2): GAGVSQTPSNKVTEKGKYVELRCDPISGHTALYWYRQSLGQGPEFLIYFQGTGAADDSGLPNDRFFAVRPEGSVSTLKIQRTERGDSAVYLCASSLNCVYGYSFGSGTRLTVV.